This TCR beta chain was sequenced for a study of radiotherapy plus CTLA-4 blockade in lung cancer. Study in general: Disease control was present in under 35% of patients, and objective responses in around 18%.

The CDR3 spans 15 residues. The germline gives CDR1 SNHLY, CDR2 FYNNEI. The V gene lost 0 bases and the J gene lost 7 bases, with 10 bases spanning the gap. Profiled with immunoSEQ multiplex PCR; TCRdb holds only in-frame clones, not every one. The table lists some 73,000 clones, under 90% of them singletons. Findings and limits, study-wide: Tumor-derived TCR clones expanded in blood after radiotherapy plus ipilimumab. Reportedly, early blood T cell clone dynamics best predicted response, with interferon-beta.

With respect to this clone: Its antigen is still unknown.

Material: peripheral blood, obtained from a patient treated with radiotherapy plus ipilimumab. This sequence joins TRBV2 and TRBJ1-6, with TRBD1 as a possible D gene (5 bases). The source is a human donor with non-small cell lung cancer who had stable disease on radiotherapy plus ipilimumab. The chain's CDR3 is CASSEAYRSNSPLHF. In DNA, the CDR3 is TGTGCCAGCAGTGAAGCGTACAGGTCCAATTCACCCCTCCACTTT.